Here is one TCR beta chain with its context. Per germline, CDR1 DFQATT and CDR2 SNEGSKA (reference sequence). Trimming at V came to 5 bases and at J to 6 bases, leaving 13 bases not matched to a gene. The CDR3 contains 16 residues. The sample comes from a study of CD8 T cells in Susac syndrome. With random hexamers, reverse transcription was performed on roughly 0.5 to 1 ug of RNA. A single record per CDR3 protein comes from TCRdb applying MiXCR to the immunoSEQ multiplex PCR reads. Of fewer than 350,000 distinct CDR3 sequences in the sample, about 90% are singletons; the top ten hold roughly 0.07%. The source is a human donor with multiple sclerosis. What was sequenced was CD4+ T cells from PBMCs. This chain uses TRBV20-1 with TRBJ2-1, with 10 bases fitting TRBD1. CDR3 in amino acids: CSAASIDRGLGNEQFF. CDR3 sequence (DNA): TGCAGTGCTGCTTCTATTGACAGGGGGCTCGGCAATGAGCAGTTCTTC.